The 29 T cell receptor beta chains listed next were all sequenced from one sample in a study of blood T cell repertoires in COVID-19 (dated by TCRdb to 2019 to 2021). The library was generated by the immunoSEQ multiplex PCR assay. TCRdb provides this immuneACCESS table in a form limited to in-frame rearrangements. Some clones are lacking; in checked studies, under half of them reflect an unresolved V gene, and why the rest are absent is not known. The sample table holds about 24,000 clones, of which roughly 82% were seen once. The ten largest clones capture approximately 30% of the sample. The sample consisted of peripheral blood. The receptors shown here come from a human donor with active COVID-19. The donor label of this sample is uncertain.

This sequence joins TRBV6-5 and TRBJ1-2, with D possibly being TRBD1 (6 bases). The germline CDR1 and CDR2 sequences are MNHEY and SVGAGI. V lost 2 bases and J 7 bases, leaving 17 bases between the germline ends. This CDR3 spans 15 amino acids. The CDR3 nucleotides are TGTGCCAGCAGTTACGCTGTGGGGACACCCCCTGGCTACACCTTC. This codes for CASSYAVGTPPGYTF.

The chain combines TRBV9 with TRBJ2-7; D might be TRBD2 (5 bases). The germline V and J ends were trimmed by 4 bases and 0 bases, with 11 bases remaining between them. This CDR3 region has 14 residues. From germline, CDR1 is SGDLS and CDR2 YYNGEE. Here the CDR3 DNA reads TGTGCCAGCAGCCCGTCGGACTTCTCCTACGAGCAGTACTTC. Protein: CASSPSDFSYEQYF.

This chain connects TRBV5-1 to TRBJ2-1; TRBD1 agrees at 8 bases. CDR3 length equals 16 residues. V gave up 4 bases and J gave up 1 base; unmatched junction bases: 7. Germline-derived CDR1 and CDR2 are SGHRS and YFSETQ. The CDR3 DNA is TGCGCCAGCAGCCCCGGACAGGGCGGGTCCTACAATGAGCAGTTCTTC. Protein sequence: CASSPGQGGSYNEQFF.

The genes are TRBV29-1 and TRBJ1-2, with D tentatively TRBD1 (6 bases). Germline CDR1 SQVTM, CDR2 ANQGSEA. CDR3 length equals 11 residues. V was shortened by 4 bases and J by 8 bases, with 11 bases between the two germline ends. CDR3 coding DNA: TGCAGCGTTGTAACAGGGAGCGGCTACACCTTC. This translates into CSVVTGSGYTF. Variable domain in full (rest from reference TRBV29-1 and TRBJ1-2): SAVISQKPSRDICQRGTSLTIQCQVDSQVTMMFWYRQQPGQSLTLIATANQGSEATYESGFVIDKFPISRPNLTFSTLTVSNMSPEDSSIYLCSVVTGSGYTFGSGTRLTVV.

The chain has TRBV5-1 and TRBJ2-7, with a weak D call TRBD1 (6 bases). CDR1 and CDR2 (germline): SGHRS, YFSETQ. V lost 5 bases and J 2 bases, leaving 8 bases between the germline ends. This CDR3 has 12 amino acids. The CDR3 DNA sequence: TGCGCCAGCAGATCAGGGGCCTACGAGCAGTACTTC. It yields the protein CASRSGAYEQYF. Filled out from reference TRBV5-1 and TRBJ2-7, the complete variable domain reads KAGVTQTPRYLIKTRGQQVTLSCSPISGHRSVSWYQQTPGQGLQFLFEYFSETQRNKGNFPGRFSGRQFSNSRSEMNVSTLELGDSALYLCASRSGAYEQYFGPGTRLTVT.

The genes are TRBV28 and TRBJ1-2; 8 bases fit TRBD1. The V and J ends lost 5 bases and 8 bases, in that order; junction bases with no gene match: 4. The germline gives CDR1 MDHEN, CDR2 SYDVKM. The CDR3 has 12 residues. The CDR3 nucleotides read TGTGCCAGCAGTGCCCAGGGGGCCGGCTACACCTTC. It specifies CASSAQGAGYTF.

This sequence joins TRBV12-5 and TRBJ1-2; 9 bases are a match to TRBD1. This CDR3 has 12 amino acids. The germline V gene has CDR1 LGHNT and CDR2 FRNRAP. Trimming took 4 bases from V and 14 from J; bases not matched to a gene: 8. CDR3 DNA sequence: TGTGCTAGTGGTTCGGACAGGGGAGGGGGTACCTTC. Translation: CASGSDRGGGTF.

The rearrangement uses TRBV3-1 (or the pseudogene TRBV3-2) and TRBJ2-5; 9 nucleotides align to TRBD2. CDR1 is LGHDT, CDR2 YNNKEL, per germline (reference sequence). This CDR3 has 16 amino acids. V shed 0 bases and J 3 bases; nucleotides not matched to a gene: 5. The CDR3: CASSQELRTSEETQYF. The CDR3, as DNA: TGTGCCAGCAGCCAAGAATTAAGGACTAGCGAAGAGACCCAGTACTTC.

This chain links TRBV11-3 with TRBJ2-7; 12 nucleotides agree with TRBD2. The J segment lost 3 bases and the V segment lost 6 bases, leaving 12 bases of the junction unmatched. Germline CDR1 reads SGHNT; CDR2 reads YENEEA. The CDR3 consists of 17 residues. The CDR3: CASSSYSSGRGHYEQYF. The CDR3 bases are TGTGCCAGCAGTTCATACTCTAGCGGGAGGGGGCACTACGAGCAGTACTTC.

The rearrangement uses TRBV5-1 and TRBJ2-7, with 9 bases that match TRBD2. Germline V gene sequence: CDR1 SGHRS, CDR2 YFSETQ. CDR3 length: 15 residues. The V and J ends lost 4 bases and 4 bases, in that order; junction bases with no gene match: 9. CDR3 sequence: CASSPPASGKYEQYF. CDR3 bases: TGCGCCAGCAGCCCCCCAGCTAGCGGGAAATACGAGCAGTACTTC.

The gene calls are TRBV27 and TRBJ1-3; D call uncertain. V was shortened by 5 bases and J by 3 bases, with 11 bases between the two germline ends. Germline V gives CDR1 MNHEY, CDR2 SMNVEV (reference sequence). CDR3 length equals 14 residues. The CDR3 reads CASSHLAGGNTIYF. DNA of the CDR3: TGTGCCAGCAGTCACCTGGCGGGTGGAAACACCATATATTTT.

This chain uses TRBV6-5 with TRBJ1-1; D remains unclear. Germline V CDR1 and CDR2: MNHEY, SVGAGI. This CDR3 has 12 amino acids. Deletions cut 0 bases from V and 7 bases from J, with 6 bases between. The CDR3 nucleotides are TGTGCCAGCAGTTACTCGTACGGTGAAGCTTTCTTT. Encoded protein: CASSYSYGEAFF.

The V call is TRBV10-3, the J call TRBJ2-3; 7 positions agree with TRBD2. The ends lost 3 bases at V and 5 bases at J; junction bases unmatched: 11. Per the germline V gene, CDR1 is ENHRY and CDR2 is SYGVKD. This CDR3 has 16 amino acids. This CDR3 is CAISDFERGSRDTQYF. The CDR3 nucleotides are TGTGCCATCAGTGACTTCGAGCGGGGTTCGAGAGATACGCAGTATTTT.

By its share, this clone is medium-sized (0.01 to 0.1%). The chain combines TRBV14 with TRBJ2-2; D is unclear. Trimming stripped 4 bases from V and 6 bases from J, with 9 bases between. Germline-derived CDR1 and CDR2 are SGHDN and FVKESK. This CDR3 comprises 13 residues. Here the CDR3 reads CASSPFFSGELFF. DNA for the CDR3: TGTGCCAGCAGCCCCTTCTTCTCCGGGGAGCTGTTTTTT.

The V and J genes are TRBV7-2 and TRBJ2-2; 8 nucleotides agree with TRBD2. V lost 5 bases and J lost 6; bases outside the gene matches: 11. This CDR3 is built from 16 residues. Germline V CDR1 and CDR2: SGHTA, FQGNSA. The CDR3 sequence is CASSPSGAGASGELFF. The CDR3 bases are TGTGCCAGCAGCCCCTCGGGAGCGGGGGCATCCGGGGAGCTGTTTTTT.

This rearrangement joins TRBV7-9 to TRBJ2-7; perhaps TRBD1 as D (6 bases). There are 13 residues in the CDR3. Looked up from germline, CDR1 is SEHNR and CDR2 is FQNEAQ (reference sequence). V dropped 10 bases and J dropped 5 bases, with 18 bases sitting between them. In nucleotides, the CDR3 is TGTGCCATAAGATCGGACAGTGGACACGAGCAGTACTTC. Its protein is CAIRSDSGHEQYF.

In this sample, this clone turned up a few times. Because it lacks the conserved phenylalanine or tryptophan at the end, this CDR3 is likely a read error. The limits of the CDR3 on the DNA are not certain, so only TCRdb's listed CDR3 is given. The chain carries TRBV29-1 and TRBJ2-7; the table calls TRBD1, which could not be checked here. A total of 9 residues make up the CDR3, ends included. The V gene's germline CDR1 is SQVTM and CDR2 ANQGSEA. The CDR3 region is CSVEAGQIT.

This chain links TRBV30 with TRBJ1-4; D may be TRBD1 (5 bases). The CDR3 extends over 17 amino acids. Trimming removed 1 base at V and 8 bases at J, with 23 bases between. CDR1 is GTSNPN and CDR2 is SVGIG in the germline V gene (reference sequence). CDR3 loop: CAWSALHGTSGGEKLFF. The CDR3 DNA is TGTGCCTGGAGTGCTCTACACGGGACCTCGGGGGGGGAAAAACTGTTTTTT.

The V gene is TRBV7-2, the J gene TRBJ2-2; 7 bases map to TRBD1. V dropped 4 bases and J dropped 4; count of bases not matched to a gene: 6. Germline V gene data show CDR1 as SGHTA and CDR2 as FQGNSA. The CDR3 runs 15 residues. The CDR3 is CASSWGQTRTGELFF. As DNA, the CDR3 is TGTGCCAGCAGCTGGGGACAGACTCGCACCGGGGAGCTGTTTTTT.

The chain joins TRBV19 to TRBJ1-2, with a weak D call TRBD1 (6 bases). The ends were cut back, 1 base at V and 4 bases at J, with 13 bases in the middle. The CDR3 sequence is 15 residues long. Germline assignment: CDR1 LNHDA and CDR2 SQIVND (reference sequence). Written as DNA, the CDR3 is TGTGCCAGTAGTATAGCAGGGGTAGGGGGCTATGGCTACACCTTC. This gives the protein CASSIAGVGGYGYTF.

CDR3 nucleotides: TGTGCCAGCAGCCCCGTTTTGGAGGCCTACGAGCAGTACTTC. This sequence encodes CASSPVLEAYEQYF. This chain uses TRBV7-2 with TRBJ2-7, with D perhaps TRBD2 (5 bases). Germline V CDR1 and CDR2: SGHTA, FQGNSA. V shed 5 bases and J shed 2 bases, with 13 bases lying between them. The CDR3 is 14 residues long.

In its sample, this clone was seen a few times. The chain couples TRBV19 to TRBJ1-5; D not certain. V lost 1 base to trimming and J lost 7 bases, with 11 bases between them. The CDR3 has 14 residues. Germline CDR1 reads LNHDA; CDR2 reads SQIVND (reference sequence). The CDR3 reads CASSIAEVSQPQHF. The CDR3 DNA reads as TGTGCCAGTAGTATAGCAGAGGTTTCCCAGCCCCAGCATTTT.

The chain joins TRBV10-2 to TRBJ1-4; 8 nucleotides match TRBD1. The germline V gene encodes CDR1 WSHSY and CDR2 SAAADI. CDR3 size: 14 residues. After removal of 2 bases from V and 8 bases from J, the junction contained 4 bases not matched to a gene. CDR3 in DNA: TGCGCCAGCAGTGAGGCAGGGGGCCGGGAAAAACTGTTTTTT. This codes for CASSEAGGREKLFF.

The chain couples TRBV6-1 to TRBJ1-4, with 12 positions matching TRBD1. CDR3 size: 17 residues. The V and J ends lost 4 bases and 8 bases, in that order; junction bases with no gene match: 11. The germline CDR1 and CDR2 sequences are MNHNS and SASEGT. This chain's CDR3 is CASSAPGQGAGGEKLFF. Here the CDR3 DNA reads TGTGCCAGCAGTGCGCCGGGACAGGGGGCAGGCGGCGAAAAACTGTTTTTT.

In this sample, this clone turned up once. The V call is TRBV5-6, the J call TRBJ2-1, with 9 positions matching TRBD1. Trimming cost V 3 bases and J 7 bases; bases outside gene matches: 5. The CDR3 runs 14 residues. CDR1 and CDR2 from the germline V gene are SGHDT and YYEEEE. The CDR3 sequence is CASSSKTGGNEQFF. CDR3 DNA sequence: TGTGCCAGCAGCTCCAAGACAGGGGGGAATGAGCAGTTCTTC.

This clone appeared once. The chain uses TRBV2 and TRBJ2-5, with TRBD2 identical over 11 bases. This CDR3 region has 14 residues. From germline, CDR1 is SNHLY and CDR2 FYNNEI. V shed 3 bases, J shed 5 bases, and the junction held 2 bases outside the gene matches. The CDR3 region is CASSETSGEETQYF. CDR3 in DNA: TGTGCCAGCAGTGAGACTAGCGGGGAGGAGACCCAGTACTTC.

This chain joins TRBV2 and TRBJ2-1; TRBD2 is a possible D gene (7 bases). The V and J ends lost 4 bases and 8 bases respectively, with 15 bases between them. The germline gives CDR1 SNHLY, CDR2 FYNNEI. This CDR3 is built from 14 residues. For the CDR3, the DNA is TGTGCCAGCAGTGGAGGCCGGGGGGCCGATGAGCAGTTCTTC. Translated: CASSGGRGADEQFF. Variable domain in full (rest from reference TRBV2 and TRBJ2-1): EPEVTQTPSHQVTQMGQEVILRCVPISNHLYFYWYRQILGQKVEFLVSFYNNEISEKSEIFDDQFSVERPDGSNFTLKIRSTKLEDSAMYFCASSGGRGADEQFFGPGTRLTVL.

The genes are TRBV18 and TRBJ2-7; possible D gene TRBD1, 6 bases. Trimming left V 3 bases short and J 6 bases short, with 18 bases between. Per germline, CDR1 KGHSH and CDR2 LQKENI. The CDR3 has 15 residues. This CDR3 is CASSPGQGLNAEQYF. CDR3 nucleotides: TGTGCCAGCTCACCCGGGCAGGGGTTGAACGCCGAGCAGTACTTC.

The chain combines TRBV6-2 or TRBV6-3 with TRBJ1-1; weak D call: TRBD1 (5 bases). CDR3 length equals 16 residues. CDR1 and CDR2 from the germline V gene are MNHEY and SVGEGT. V shed 2 bases and J shed 1 base, with 14 bases lying between them. The CDR3 is CASSYHGGGTNTEAFF. In DNA form, the CDR3 reads TGTGCCAGCAGTTACCACGGGGGAGGGACGAACACTGAAGCTTTCTTT.